Below are 32 T cell receptor beta chains sequenced from a single sample in a study of blood T cell repertoires in COVID-19. Profiling relied on immunoSEQ multiplex PCR, and the TCRdb table lists in-frame clones only, not all of them. The sample carries 150,000 to 200,000 clones, about 88% recorded once. The material sequenced was peripheral blood. Source of these receptors: a man between 18 and 29 years old with acute or convalescent COVID-19.

V gene TRBV19 combines with J gene TRBJ1-6, with a possible D match to TRBD1 (6 bases). The germline V and J ends were trimmed by 7 bases and 10 bases, with 17 bases remaining between them. This CDR3 has 14 residues. Per the germline V gene, CDR1 is LNHDA and CDR2 is SQIVND (reference sequence). In DNA form, the CDR3 reads TGTGCCAGTAAACCACAGGGAGAATTCTCACCCCTCCACTTT. Protein sequence: CASKPQGEFSPLHF.

The chain is built from TRBV4-1 and TRBJ1-6; D possibly corresponds to TRBD1 (5 bases). The V end was cut by 6 bases, the J end by 4 bases, with 13 bases between. CDR1 and CDR2 from the germline V gene are MGHRA and YSYEKL. This CDR3 contains 15 residues. The CDR3 region is CASRGGTAYNSPLHF. In DNA form, the CDR3 reads TGCGCCAGCAGGGGGGGGACGGCGTATAATTCACCCCTCCACTTT.

This chain uses TRBV2 with TRBJ2-1; no clear D. The CDR3 runs 12 residues. Germline values: CDR1 SNHLY, CDR2 FYNNEI. V lost 2 bases to trimming and J lost 15 bases, with 14 bases between them. The CDR3 nucleotides are TGTGCCAGCAGTGAATCCAGGCCAGTGGGGTTCTTC. Translated, it gives CASSESRPVGFF.

V is TRBV28 and J is TRBJ1-1; 10 bases agree with TRBD1. There are 15 residues in the CDR3. The V gene's germline CDR1 is MDHEN and CDR2 SYDVKM. J lost 6 bases, V lost 3 bases, and 7 bases had no gene match. The CDR3 DNA sequence: TGTGCCAGCAGTTTCCAGACAGGGGGCCTCCCTGAAGCTTTCTTT. This translates into CASSFQTGGLPEAFF.

The chain employs TRBV7-2 and TRBJ2-7; 11 nucleotides agree with TRBD2. V lost 9 bases and J lost 2; bases outside the gene matches: 3. The CDR3 contains 13 residues. From germline, CDR1 is SGHTA and CDR2 FQGNSA. The CDR3 loop reads CASRLAGTYEQYF. CDR3 coding DNA: TGTGCCAGTAGACTAGCGGGAACCTACGAGCAGTACTTC.

The chain employs TRBV2 and TRBJ2-4; 8 nucleotides align to TRBD1. CDR1 is SNHLY, CDR2 FYNNEI, per germline. With V trimmed by 6 bases and J by 4 bases, 5 bases remained unmatched. The CDR3 is 14 amino acids. The CDR3 DNA reads TGTGCCAGCAGGCAGGGGGCCGATAAAAACATTCAGTACTTC. This encodes CASRQGADKNIQYF.

V gene TRBV5-1 combines with J gene TRBJ2-1; 8 bases are a match to TRBD2. The CDR3 runs 16 residues. Germline CDR1 and CDR2: SGHRS and YFSETQ. J was trimmed by 8 bases and V by 0 bases; bases with no gene match: 10. CDR3 amino acids: CASSLEPGAGGDEQFF. CDR3 DNA: TGCGCCAGCAGCTTGGAGCCTGGGGCGGGGGGCGATGAGCAGTTCTTC.

This clone was seen once. The genes are TRBV7-6 and TRBJ1-6; tentative D call: TRBD1 (5 bases). From germline, CDR1 is SGHVS and CDR2 FNYEAQ. Trimming left V 4 bases short and J 5 bases short, with 12 bases between. The CDR3 length is 15 residues. CDR3 sequence reads: CASSSRGTDNSPLHF. The CDR3 DNA follows: TGTGCCAGCAGCTCTCGGGGGACGGATAATTCACCCCTCCACTTT.

This sequence joins TRBV7-2 and TRBJ2-1; D is uncertain. The CDR3 is made up of 15 amino acids. V gave up 1 base and J gave up 1 base, with 8 bases separating them. The germline gives CDR1 SGHTA, CDR2 FQGNSA. This chain's CDR3 is CASSLDSRSYNEQFF. For the CDR3, the DNA is TGTGCCAGCAGCTTAGATTCGAGGTCCTACAATGAGCAGTTCTTC.

The chain carries TRBV29-1 and TRBJ1-5; D is undetermined. V lost 3 bases and J lost 6, with 9 bases in between. The CDR3 has 12 residues. Germline CDR1 is SQVTM and CDR2 is ANQGSEA. CDR3 sequence: CSVEEGGQPQHF. Written as DNA, the CDR3 is TGCAGCGTTGAGGAGGGTGGTCAGCCCCAGCATTTT.

The chain uses TRBV19 and TRBJ2-3; TRBD2 matches at 8 bases. The junction had 9 bases not matched to a gene; V was cut back by 5 bases and J by 5 bases. This CDR3 has 15 amino acids. Germline CDR1 and CDR2: LNHDA and SQIVND (reference sequence). CDR3 nucleotide sequence: TGTGCCAGTAGTGAGATGTCTAGCGGGCGAGATACGCAGTATTTT. The encoded protein is CASSEMSSGRDTQYF. Together with reference TRBV19 and TRBJ2-3, the CDR3 gives the full variable domain: DGGITQSPKYLFRKEGQNVTLSCEQNLNHDAMYWYRQDPGQGLRLIYYSQIVNDFQKGDIAEGYSVSREKKESFPLTVTSAQKNPTAFYLCASSEMSSGRDTQYFGPGTRLTVL.

The chain employs TRBV11-3 and TRBJ2-5; D might be TRBD1 (5 bases). This CDR3 comprises 15 residues. CDR1 is SGHNT, CDR2 YENEEA, per germline. The V gene lost 1 base and the J gene lost 2 bases, with 11 bases spanning the gap. The CDR3 spells CASSLGQGTQETQYF. The CDR3 coding sequence is TGTGCCAGCAGCTTAGGGCAGGGTACTCAAGAGACCCAGTACTTC. The full variable domain, rest sourced from reference TRBV11-3 and TRBJ2-5, is EAGVVQSPRYKIIEKKQPVAFWCNPISGHNTLYWYLQNLGQGPELLIRYENEEAVDDSQLPKDRFSAERLKGVDSTLKIQPAELGDSAVYLCASSLGQGTQETQYFGPGTRLLVL.

This clone was found a few times. DNA for the CDR3: TGTGCCAGCAGCAGGGACAGGGGGAGTAATTCACCCCTCCACTTT. It yields the protein CASSRDRGSNSPLHF. The chain employs TRBV7-2 and TRBJ1-6, with TRBD1 matching over 11 bases. This CDR3 spans 15 amino acids. Germline V gene lookup returns CDR1 SGHTA and CDR2 FQGNSA. The trim removed 5 bases at V and 6 bases at J, leaving 3 bases unmatched.

The chain is built from TRBV5-1 and TRBJ1-5; no reliable D call. This CDR3 comprises 14 residues. With 4 bases removed from V and 6 bases from J, the gap between germline ends came to 14 bases. CDR1 is SGHRS, CDR2 YFSETQ, per germline. CDR3 nucleotides: TGCGCCAGCAGCCTGTCCTCTCCCAGTCAGCCCCAGCATTTT. It codes for CASSLSSPSQPQHF.

V usage is TRBV7-9 and J usage is TRBJ2-7; 7 nucleotides line up with TRBD2. J lost 1 base, V lost 5 bases, and 5 bases had no gene match. This CDR3 comprises 14 residues. CDR1 is SEHNR, CDR2 FQNEAQ, per germline (reference sequence). CDR3 sequence: CASSHPSGSYEQYF. CDR3 nucleotide sequence: TGTGCCAGCAGCCACCCTAGCGGATCCTACGAGCAGTACTTC.

This chain uses TRBV30 with TRBJ2-3, with D unresolved. Germline CDR1 GTSNPN, CDR2 SVGIG (reference sequence). The CDR3 extends over 14 amino acids. The V and J ends lost 0 bases and 1 base respectively, with 8 bases between them. CDR3 sequence (DNA): TGTGCCTGGAGTGTACTTTCTGGCACAGATACGCAGTATTTT. It encodes CAWSVLSGTDTQYF.

The V call is TRBV6-5, the J call TRBJ2-1; D possibly corresponds to TRBD2 (5 bases). Per germline, CDR1 MNHEY and CDR2 SVGAGI. The CDR3 is 12 residues long. Trimming took off 8 bases at V and 7 bases at J, with 12 bases between the two ends. The chain's CDR3 is CASRRGRNEQFF. CDR3 DNA: TGTGCCAGCCGTCGGGGTCGTAATGAGCAGTTCTTC.

This clone was recorded only once. V gene TRBV28 combines with J gene TRBJ1-4; 9 bases align to TRBD1. The germline V gene has CDR1 MDHEN and CDR2 SYDVKM. CDR3 length equals 17 residues. The V gene end was trimmed by 4 bases and the J gene end by 4 bases; junction bases not matched to a gene: 10. This CDR3 reads CASSSAIRDRVNEKLFF. Written as DNA, the CDR3 is TGTGCCAGCAGTTCGGCGATCCGGGACAGGGTTAATGAAAAACTGTTTTTT.

The V gene is TRBV5-6, the J gene TRBJ1-2; D not resolved. The V gene's germline CDR1 is SGHDT and CDR2 YYEEEE. V lost 2 bases and J lost 7, with 9 bases in between. The CDR3 runs 12 residues. CDR3 region: CASSLEEGGYTF. In DNA, the CDR3 is TGTGCCAGCAGCTTAGAGGAGGGTGGCTACACCTTC.

With respect to this clone: The junction departs from the called germline gene at one end, perhaps through a read error. The CDR3 DNA reads TGTACCAGCAGCCAAACGGACTTATGGGAAGGCTACACCTTC. Protein: CTSSQTDLWEGYTF. This sequence joins TRBV4-2 and TRBJ1-2, with D unresolved. Germline loops: CDR1 LGHNA, CDR2 YNFKEQ. This CDR3 is built from 14 residues.

The rearrangement joins TRBV6-1 to TRBJ2-7; 12 positions match TRBD1. CDR1 MNHNS and CDR2 SASEGT come from the germline V gene. V was pared by 3 bases and J by 6 bases, with 3 bases of the junction left unmatched. This CDR3 is 14 amino acids long. CDR3 nucleotides: TGTGCCAGCAGTGATGGGACAGGGGGCTCCGAGCAGTACTTC. Amino acid sequence: CASSDGTGGSEQYF.

The genes are TRBV9 and TRBJ2-2, with D unresolved. CDR1 is SGDLS, CDR2 YYNGEE, per germline. The germline V and J ends were trimmed by 4 bases and 1 base, with 8 bases remaining between them. The CDR3 spans 14 residues. The CDR3 DNA follows: TGTGCCAGCAGCCGTAATGTGAACACCGGGGAGCTGTTTTTT. Translated: CASSRNVNTGELFF.

The genes are TRBV5-1 and TRBJ2-5, with TRBD1 identical over 7 bases. The germline V gene encodes CDR1 SGHRS and CDR2 YFSETQ. The CDR3 spans 13 residues. Germline trimming cut 3 bases from V and 3 bases from J; bases unmatched to any gene: 2. Here the CDR3 reads CASSSGTEETQYF. Written as DNA, the CDR3 is TGCGCCAGCAGCTCCGGGACAGAAGAGACCCAGTACTTC.

The chain employs TRBV27 and TRBJ1-5; tentative D call: TRBD1 (5 bases). The CDR3 extends over 14 amino acids. Between the trimmed V and J ends, which lost 5 bases and 2 bases, there was a span of 10 bases. Germline CDR1 and CDR2: MNHEY and SMNVEV (reference sequence). CDR3 protein: CASSPPGGNQPQHF. Written as DNA, the CDR3 is TGTGCCAGCAGTCCTCCGGGGGGCAATCAGCCCCAGCATTTT.

The chain employs TRBV19 and TRBJ1-2; 7 bases are a match to TRBD1. The V gene's germline CDR1 is LNHDA and CDR2 SQIVND (reference sequence). With V trimmed by 5 bases and J by 3 bases, 9 bases remained unmatched. CDR3 length equals 15 residues. CDR3 nucleotide sequence: TGTGCCAGTAGTCCTAGACAGGGTTTGGACTATGGCTACACCTTC. Translating gives CASSPRQGLDYGYTF.

The chain uses TRBV9 and TRBJ1-1; 7 positions agree with TRBD1. The junction had 7 bases not matched to a gene; V was cut back by 0 bases and J by 5 bases. Germline CDR1 is SGDLS and CDR2 is YYNGEE. The CDR3 contains 15 residues. The CDR3 sequence: CASSVVGGGFTEAFF. The CDR3, as DNA: TGTGCCAGCAGCGTAGTAGGAGGGGGCTTTACTGAAGCTTTCTTT.

V and J are TRBV7-9 and TRBJ1-1; unclear D gene. Between the trimmed V and J ends, which lost 2 bases and 5 bases, there was a span of 18 bases. Germline-derived CDR1 and CDR2 are SEHNR and FQNEAQ (reference sequence). The CDR3 covers 16 residues. CDR3: CASSLSSLLGGTEAFF. DNA of the CDR3: TGTGCCAGCAGCTTATCGTCACTTTTGGGCGGGACTGAAGCTTTCTTT. Complete variable domain (other parts from reference TRBV7-9 and TRBJ1-1): DTGVSQNPRHKITKRGQNVTFRCDPISEHNRLYWYRQTLGQGPEFLTYFQNEAQLEKSRLLSDRFSAERPKGSFSTLEIQRTEQGDSAMYLCASSLSSLLGGTEAFFGQGTRLTVV.

The chain couples TRBV5-1 to TRBJ2-1; D remains ambiguous. The V and J ends lost 0 bases and 8 bases respectively, with 12 bases between them. The CDR3 length is 14 residues. Germline V gene sequence: CDR1 SGHRS, CDR2 YFSETQ. CDR3 in DNA: TGCGCCAGCAGCTTGGTAGGAGAAATCGATGAGCAGTTCTTC. Protein sequence: CASSLVGEIDEQFF.

The chain employs TRBV30 and TRBJ1-2, with D possibly matching TRBD1 (6 bases). The germline gives CDR1 GTSNPN, CDR2 SVGIG (reference sequence). Between the trimmed V and J ends, which lost 1 base and 7 bases, there was a span of 7 bases. CDR3 size: 11 residues. This CDR3 reads CAWSGGPGYTF. The CDR3 DNA follows: TGTGCCTGGAGTGGGGGGCCTGGCTACACCTTC.

The V call is TRBV7-8, the J call TRBJ1-5, with D unresolved. Trimming took off 1 base at V and 7 bases at J, with 8 bases between the two ends. Germline V gene lookup returns CDR1 SGHVS and CDR2 FQNEAQ. The CDR3 has 13 residues. The chain's CDR3 is CASSLGAGQPQHF. In DNA form, the CDR3 reads TGTGCCAGCAGCTTAGGGGCTGGGCAGCCCCAGCATTTT.

This clone was found a few times. The rearrangement joins TRBV5-1 to TRBJ1-4; no reliable D call. This CDR3 contains 16 residues. With 4 bases removed from V and 4 bases from J, the gap between germline ends came to 17 bases. CDR1 and CDR2 (germline): SGHRS, YFSETQ. CDR3 loop: CASSARGPGNNEKLFF. The CDR3 nucleotides read TGCGCCAGCAGCGCTAGAGGACCGGGAAATAATGAAAAACTGTTTTTT. The full variable domain, completed using reference TRBV5-1 and TRBJ1-4, is KAGVTQTPRYLIKTRGQQVTLSCSPISGHRSVSWYQQTPGQGLQFLFEYFSETQRNKGNFPGRFSGRQFSNSRSEMNVSTLELGDSALYLCASSARGPGNNEKLFFGSGTQLSVL.

The CDR3 DNA sequence: TGTGCCTGGATCTCCTCCGATGGTAGCGGGGGGGCCCATGAGCAGTTCTTC. Its translation: CAWISSDGSGGAHEQFF. V is TRBV30 and J is TRBJ2-1; 11 bases fit TRBD2. CDR1 and CDR2 (germline): GTSNPN, SVGIG (reference sequence). V was pared by 4 bases and J by 8 bases, with 16 bases of the junction left unmatched. The CDR3 runs to 17 residues. The full variable domain, in which reference TRBV30 and TRBJ2-1 provide the parts outside the CDR3, is SQTIHQWPATLVQPVGSPLSLECTVEGTSNPNLYWYRQAAGRGLQLLFYSVGIGQISSEVPQNLSASRPQDRQFILSSKKLLLSDSGFYLCAWISSDGSGGAHEQFFGPGTRLTVL.